These 20 T cell receptor beta chains share one sample of origin, sequenced in a study of T-cell memory formation after mild COVID-19. TCRdb ran MiXCR on the 5' RACE reads and lists one entry per CDR3 protein. The profile covers around 530,000 distinct CDR3 sequences, with less than 25% appearing a single time and approximately 8% taken by the ten largest. The sequenced sample was PBMCs or a T cell subset sorted from them (not recorded which). These receptors all come from an adult woman who had mild COVID-19 (a few samples of this study predate the infection). Cell type and time point are not known.

The gene calls are TRBV18 and TRBJ1-6, with D perhaps matching TRBD1 (5 bases). Germline values: CDR1 KGHSH, CDR2 LQKENI. The CDR3 consists of 14 residues. V lost 3 bases, J lost 10 bases, and 13 bases lay in between. CDR3 in amino acids: CASSPSQGGSPLHF. The DNA of the CDR3 is TGTGCCAGCTCACCTTCCCAGGGAGGGTCACCCCTCCACTTT. The full variable domain, rest sourced from reference TRBV18 and TRBJ1-6, is NAGVMQNPRHLVRRRGQEARLRCSPMKGHSHVYWYRQLPEEGLKFMVYLQKENIIDESGMPKERFSAEFPKEGPSILRIQQVVRGDSAAYFCASSPSQGGSPLHFGNGTRLTVT.

The chain carries TRBV30 and TRBJ2-7; no firm D call. Trimming pared 2 bases from V and 2 bases from J, leaving 10 bases between. The CDR3 spans 13 residues. Germline CDR1 and CDR2: GTSNPN and SVGIG (reference sequence). This CDR3 reads CAWSLGRTYEQYF. The CDR3 nucleotides are TGTGCCTGGAGTCTCGGCCGAACCTACGAGCAGTACTTC.

The sample holds a few counts of this clonotype. The chain couples TRBV6-6 to TRBJ2-5; D gene unclear. V shed 6 bases and J shed 4 bases, with 9 bases lying between them. From germline, CDR1 is MNHNY and CDR2 SVGAGI (reference sequence). The CDR3 spans 12 residues. CDR3 bases: TGTGCCAGCAGCCTGCTTGGAGAGACCCAGTACTTC. Amino acids: CASSLLGETQYF.

This chain links TRBV12-3 or TRBV12-4 with TRBJ2-3; no reliable D call. V lost 6 bases and J 9 bases, leaving 19 bases between the germline ends. The CDR3 extends over 14 amino acids. The CDR3 sequence is CASSPWIQVETQYF. The DNA of the CDR3 is TGTGCCAGCAGCCCCTGGATCCAGGTAGAAACGCAGTATTTT.

The genes are TRBV6-6 and TRBJ2-5; the match to TRBD2 covers 7 bases. Germline loops: CDR1 MNHNY, CDR2 SVGAGI (reference sequence). This CDR3 comprises 13 residues. V shed 10 bases, J shed 4 bases, and the junction held 9 bases outside the gene matches. The CDR3 reads CANQAGWGETQYF. In nucleotides, the CDR3 is TGTGCCAACCAAGCGGGATGGGGAGAGACCCAGTACTTC.

The chain combines TRBV14 with TRBJ1-2; perhaps TRBD1 as D (5 bases). Germline CDR1 and CDR2: SGHDN and FVKESK. Trimming removed 3 bases from V and 6 bases from J, with 17 bases in between. There are 15 residues in the CDR3. CDR3 in amino acids: CASSHSGARRDGYTF. CDR3 bases: TGTGCCAGCAGCCATTCCGGGGCCCGACGGGATGGCTACACCTTC.

The V and J genes are TRBV20-1 and TRBJ1-1, with a possible D match to TRBD1 (5 bases). This CDR3 has 18 residues. The V gene lost 8 bases and the J gene lost 0 bases, with 28 bases spanning the gap. Per germline, CDR1 DFQATT and CDR2 SNEGSKA (reference sequence). This chain's CDR3 is CSTEVQGSFLVMNTEAFF. DNA for the CDR3: TGCAGTACCGAGGTTCAGGGATCTTTTCTTGTAATGAACACTGAAGCTTTCTTT.

This clonotype was recorded a few times. This may come from a read error, since a much larger clone is one base off. V is TRBV7-9 and J is TRBJ2-3, with TRBD2 matching 12 bases. The junction had 8 bases not matched to a gene; V was cut back by 5 bases and J by 5 bases. This CDR3 has 16 amino acids. Germline V gives CDR1 SEHNR, CDR2 FQNEAQ (reference sequence). This CDR3 reads CASSLWTSGKGDTQYF. As DNA, the CDR3 is TGTGCCAGCAGCCTTTGGACTAGCGGGAAAGGAGATACGCAGTATTTT.

This sequence joins TRBV19 and TRBJ2-1, with no clear D. The CDR3 extends over 15 amino acids. V was clipped by 6 bases and J by 0 bases, with 12 bases between them. The germline CDR1 and CDR2 sequences are LNHDA and SQIVND (reference sequence). This chain's CDR3 is CASSHTRGSYNEQFF. The CDR3 nucleotides read TGTGCCAGTAGCCACACTCGAGGCTCCTACAATGAGCAGTTCTTC.

The chain combines TRBV7-2 with TRBJ1-2, with 7 bases matching TRBD1. The CDR3 runs 15 residues. Germline assignment: CDR1 SGHTA and CDR2 FQGNSA. With V trimmed by 5 bases and J by 4 bases, 10 bases remained unmatched. CDR3 nucleotides: TGTGCCAGCAGCCTAAACACCGGGACAGCCTATGGCTACACCTTC. Its protein product is CASSLNTGTAYGYTF.

The gene calls are TRBV30 and TRBJ2-5, with 9 positions matching TRBD2. V shed 3 bases and J 5 bases; nucleotides not matched to a gene: 7. The CDR3 has 14 residues. Germline V CDR1 and CDR2: GTSNPN, SVGIG (reference sequence). CDR3 in amino acids: CAWRAAGGYETQYF. The CDR3 DNA sequence: TGTGCCTGGAGAGCCGCGGGGGGGTATGAGACCCAGTACTTC.

This clonotype was counted between two and nine times. The V and J genes are TRBV5-1 and TRBJ1-2; D ambiguous. The V end was cut by 0 bases, the J end by 4 bases, with 13 bases between. Germline lookup yields CDR1 SGHRS and CDR2 YFSETQ. The CDR3 totals 15 residues. Here the CDR3 DNA reads TGCGCCAGCAGCTTGGCCGGATGGGGAGGCTATGGCTACACCTTC. Its protein product is CASSLAGWGGYGYTF. Based on the CDR3 plus reference TRBV5-1 and TRBJ1-2, the full variable domain is KAGVTQTPRYLIKTRGQQVTLSCSPISGHRSVSWYQQTPGQGLQFLFEYFSETQRNKGNFPGRFSGRQFSNSRSEMNVSTLELGDSALYLCASSLAGWGGYGYTFGSGTRLTVV.

The rearrangement uses TRBV2 and TRBJ2-7; 7 nucleotides align to TRBD2. V gave up 5 bases and J gave up 2 bases; unmatched junction bases: 3. CDR1 SNHLY and CDR2 FYNNEI come from the germline V gene. The CDR3 is 13 amino acids. CDR3 amino acids: CASSRLAAYEQYF. The DNA of the CDR3 is TGTGCCAGCAGTCGACTAGCTGCCTACGAGCAGTACTTC.

The chain recombines TRBV28 with TRBJ1-5, with 9 bases aligning to TRBD1. The CDR3 totals 15 residues. CDR1 and CDR2 (germline): MDHEN, SYDVKM. The V and J ends lost 3 bases and 4 bases, in that order; junction bases with no gene match: 4. CDR3 loop: CASSFRDRDNQPQHF. In nucleotides, the CDR3 is TGTGCCAGCAGTTTTAGGGACAGGGATAATCAGCCCCAGCATTTT. Variable domain in full (rest from reference TRBV28 and TRBJ1-5): DVKVTQSSRYLVKRTGEKVFLECVQDMDHENMFWYRQDPGLGLRLIYFSYDVKMKEKGDIPEGYSVSREKKERFSLILESASTNQTSMYLCASSFRDRDNQPQHFGDGTRLSIL.

The rearrangement uses TRBV13 and TRBJ2-2; D is possibly TRBD1 or TRBD2 (5 bases each). CDR1 is PRHDT and CDR2 is FYEKMQ in the germline V gene (reference sequence). Deletions cut 3 bases from V and 5 bases from J, with 22 bases between. The CDR3 is 18 residues long. The CDR3 DNA sequence: TGTGCCAGCAGCTTGACATCGGCTGGGGGACCCAAAACCGGGGAGCTGTTTTTT. Amino acids: CASSLTSAGGPKTGELFF.

This chain links TRBV20-1 with TRBJ2-3, with 7 bases identical to TRBD1. CDR3 length: 15 amino acids. J lost 4 bases, V lost 6 bases, and 13 bases had no gene match. In germline, CDR1 is DFQATT, CDR2 SNEGSKA (reference sequence). The CDR3 sequence is CSALTGMIGADTQYF. The DNA for the CDR3 is TGCAGTGCCCTGACAGGGATGATAGGTGCAGATACGCAGTATTTT.

The J gene is TRBJ1-1, the V gene TRBV12-3 or TRBV12-4; maybe TRBD1 (6 bases). V dropped 5 bases and J dropped 1 base, with 14 bases sitting between them. This CDR3 is built from 15 residues. The CDR3 coding sequence is TGTGCCAGCAGTGGCCTCGGGACATGGAACACTGAAGCTTTCTTT. Residues: CASSGLGTWNTEAFF.

This clonotype was seen many times. CDR3 protein: CASSQDSAINYGYTF. CDR3 coding DNA: TGCGCCAGCAGCCAAGATTCAGCGATTAACTATGGCTACACCTTC. The V call is TRBV4-1, the J call TRBJ1-2; no clear D gene. The germline V gene encodes CDR1 MGHRA and CDR2 YSYEKL. CDR3 size: 15 residues. Deletions cut 0 bases from V and 1 base from J, with 9 bases between.

This chain links TRBV7-6 with TRBJ2-6; D perhaps matches TRBD2 (6 bases). CDR1 is SGHVS and CDR2 is FNYEAQ in the germline V gene. The CDR3 is 18 residues long. Between the trimmed V and J ends, which lost 7 bases and 1 base, there was a span of 20 bases. The chain's CDR3 is CASTNVRGWESGANVLTF. The CDR3 DNA follows: TGTGCCAGCACAAATGTCCGGGGGTGGGAGTCTGGGGCCAACGTCCTGACTTTC.

The chain employs TRBV18 and TRBJ2-7; D is uncertain. CDR3 size: 12 residues. Germline lookup yields CDR1 KGHSH and CDR2 LQKENI. V was shortened by 2 bases and J by 5 bases, with 7 bases between the two germline ends. The CDR3 region is CASSPMSDEQYF. As DNA, the CDR3 is TGTGCCAGCTCACCAATGAGCGACGAGCAGTACTTC.